This T cell receptor beta chain was captured in a study of shared clonotypes between healthy human individuals. V trimming: 6 bases; J trimming: 7 bases; junction bases outside the gene matches: 8. Germline V CDR1 and CDR2: SGHTA, FQGNSA. The CDR3 consists of 15 residues. TCRdb's copy holds only in-frame clones and misses some; the assay was immunoSEQ multiplex PCR. This repertoire shows 2 million to 2.5 million clones, approximately 95% found once; its top ten account for about 0.13%. The sequence came from a man between 18 and 35 years old in good health. Sequencing input: naive CD4+ T cells sorted from blood. Subset defined: CD45RA+ positively selected. The genes are TRBV7-2 and TRBJ2-3; 12 bases match TRBD2. CDR3 amino acids: CASRSTSGSVNTQYF. CDR3 nucleotide sequence: TGTGCCAGCAGATCGACTAGCGGGAGTGTGAATACGCAGTATTTT.